These T cell receptor beta chains were read from a single sample in a study of T cells in Graves' hyperthyroidism and ophthalmopathy. Each CDR3 protein is one row after TCRdb ran MiXCR on the multiplex PCR reads. The sample includes 700,000 or so distinct CDR3 sequences, more than 14% of them seen just once. Sequencing input: blood. The receptor set was obtained from a woman aged 50 to 60 with Graves' ophthalmopathy. The CDR3 runs from the conserved cysteine through the conserved F or W. Fields, in order: V gene, clone size, CDR3 protein. A clone size is listed for some rows: how often the clone was seen (once, few, many), or a class if it is expanded.

TRBV7-9 NA CASSQEERGNSPLHF
TRBV7-9 few CASSFFRGLYTGELFF
TRBV29-1 NA CSVDVGGVTGELFF
TRBV25-1 few CASPKAGGGNEQYF
TRBV7-2 many CASSLDLRGGWYTEAFF
TRBV6-2/TRBV6-3 NA CASSITGDVSGNTIYF
TRBV7-8 many CASTPILAGGTYEQYF
TRBV20-1 NA CSAREGSGRRGETQYF
TRBV28 NA CASISQGHYEQYF
TRBV12-5 NA CASADSGANVLTF
TRBV5-1 NA CASSLEAVTEKLFF
TRBV6-1 few CASSEAGLVSQYF
TRBV13 many CASSLAGVARYEQYF
TRBV3-1 few CASSSYDGNTIYF
TRBV5-1 many CASSLAGPTEAFF
TRBV3-1 many CASSQEPRDYSEQFF
TRBV10-3 few CAIRLAGEISSYEQYF
TRBV20-1 few CSATGYPSNYNEQFF
TRBV7-2 many CASSPRRRENTGELFF
TRBV27 many CASSSARTGVSNQPQHF
TRBV20-1 NA CSACGQDQETQYF
TRBV29-1 many CSVRRTSGSETQYF
TRBV11-3 many CASSKQETQYF
TRBV29-1 NA CSVSPGQAFNPQYF
TRBV12-3/TRBV12-4 many CASRRWTGVDEQFF
TRBV11-3 few CASSLPRTSVTTDTQYF
TRBV28 many CASSSGAEAFF
TRBV28 many CASTTGAEGNTIYF
TRBV7-3 many CASSLSAAGYNEQFF
TRBV18 NA CASSPYDFSSYEQYF
TRBV18 NA CARSPGTQETQYF
TRBV7-3 NA CASSLMFAGTGNYGYTF
TRBV27 many CASSLSVTDYEQYF
TRBV27 NA CASTEPAGTGELFF
TRBV11-2 many CASTASGASTDTQYF
TRBV28 few CASSLIDRSNQPQHF